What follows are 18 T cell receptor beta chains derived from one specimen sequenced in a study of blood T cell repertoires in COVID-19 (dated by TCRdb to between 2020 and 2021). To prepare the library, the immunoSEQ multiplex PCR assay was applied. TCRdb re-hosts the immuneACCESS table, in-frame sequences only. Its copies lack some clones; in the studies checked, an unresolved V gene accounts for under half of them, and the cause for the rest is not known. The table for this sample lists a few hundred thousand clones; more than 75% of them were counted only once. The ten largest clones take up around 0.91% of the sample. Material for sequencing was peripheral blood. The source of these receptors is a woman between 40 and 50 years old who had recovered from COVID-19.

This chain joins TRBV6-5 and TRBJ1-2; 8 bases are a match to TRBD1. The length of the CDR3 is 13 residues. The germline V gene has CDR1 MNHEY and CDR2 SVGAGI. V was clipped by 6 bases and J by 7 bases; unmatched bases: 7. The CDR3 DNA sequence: TGTGCCAGCAGGGACGGACAGGGTGGTGGCTACACCTTC. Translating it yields CASRDGQGGGYTF.

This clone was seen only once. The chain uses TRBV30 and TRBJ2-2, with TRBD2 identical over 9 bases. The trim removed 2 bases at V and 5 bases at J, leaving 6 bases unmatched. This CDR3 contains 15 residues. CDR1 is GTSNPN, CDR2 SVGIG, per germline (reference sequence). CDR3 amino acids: CAWSLGTSNTGELFF. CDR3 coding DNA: TGTGCCTGGAGTTTGGGGACTAGCAATACCGGGGAGCTGTTTTTT.

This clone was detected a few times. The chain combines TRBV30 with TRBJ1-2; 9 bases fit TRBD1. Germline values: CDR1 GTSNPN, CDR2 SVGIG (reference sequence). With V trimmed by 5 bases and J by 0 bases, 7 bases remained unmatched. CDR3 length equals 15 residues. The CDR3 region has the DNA TGTGCCTGGTACCGGGACAGGGCAACTAACTATGGCTACACCTTC. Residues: CAWYRDRATNYGYTF. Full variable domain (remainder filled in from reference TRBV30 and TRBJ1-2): SQTIHQWPATLVQPVGSPLSLECTVEGTSNPNLYWYRQAAGRGLQLLFYSVGIGQISSEVPQNLSASRPQDRQFILSSKKLLLSDSGFYLCAWYRDRATNYGYTFGSGTRLTVV.

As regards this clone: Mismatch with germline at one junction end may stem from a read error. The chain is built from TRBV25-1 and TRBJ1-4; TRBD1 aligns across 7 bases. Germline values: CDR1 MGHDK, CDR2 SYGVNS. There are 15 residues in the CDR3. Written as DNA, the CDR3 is TGTGCCAGCAGCGAATCGGGACAGCCGAATGAAAAACTGTTTTTT. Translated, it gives CASSESGQPNEKLFF.

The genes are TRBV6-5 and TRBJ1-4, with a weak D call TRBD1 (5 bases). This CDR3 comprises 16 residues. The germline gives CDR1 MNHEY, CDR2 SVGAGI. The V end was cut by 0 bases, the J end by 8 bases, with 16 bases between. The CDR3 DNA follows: TGTGCCAGCAGTTACTCGGGAACCGGGCGGGGGGAAAAACTGTTTTTT. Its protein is CASSYSGTGRGEKLFF.

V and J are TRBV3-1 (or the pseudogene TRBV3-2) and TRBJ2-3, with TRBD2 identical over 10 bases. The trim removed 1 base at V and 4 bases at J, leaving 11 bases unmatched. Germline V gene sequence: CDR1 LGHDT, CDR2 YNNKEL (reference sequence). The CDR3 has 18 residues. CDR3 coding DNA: TGTGCCAGCAGCCAAGCGCGACCAGCGGGAGGGCCCTCAGATACGCAGTATTTT. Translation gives CASSQARPAGGPSDTQYF.

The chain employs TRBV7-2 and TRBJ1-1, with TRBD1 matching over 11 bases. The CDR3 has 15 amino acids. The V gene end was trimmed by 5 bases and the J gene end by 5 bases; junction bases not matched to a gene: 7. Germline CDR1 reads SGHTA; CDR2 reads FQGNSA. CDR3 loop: CASSRSGTGGTEAFF. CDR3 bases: TGTGCCAGCAGCCGCTCCGGGACAGGGGGGACTGAAGCTTTCTTT.

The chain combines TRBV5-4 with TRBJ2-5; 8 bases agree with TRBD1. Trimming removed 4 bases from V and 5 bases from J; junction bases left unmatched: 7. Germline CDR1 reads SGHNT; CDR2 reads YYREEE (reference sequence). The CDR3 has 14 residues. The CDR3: CASSPGTGRETQYF. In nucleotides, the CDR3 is TGTGCCAGCAGCCCCGGGACAGGCCGGGAGACCCAGTACTTC. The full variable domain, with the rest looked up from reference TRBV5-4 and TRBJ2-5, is ETGVTQSPTHLIKTRGQQVTLRCSSQSGHNTVSWYQQALGQGPQFIFQYYREEENGRGNFPPRFSGLQFPNYSSELNVNALELDDSALYLCASSPGTGRETQYFGPGTRLLVL.

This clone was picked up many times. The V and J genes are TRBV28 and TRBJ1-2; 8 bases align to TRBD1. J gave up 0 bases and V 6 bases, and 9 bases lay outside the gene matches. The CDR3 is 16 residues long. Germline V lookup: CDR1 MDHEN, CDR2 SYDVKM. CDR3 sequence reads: CASSPLPGQANYGYTF. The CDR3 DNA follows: TGTGCCAGCAGCCCCTTACCGGGACAGGCTAACTATGGCTACACCTTC.

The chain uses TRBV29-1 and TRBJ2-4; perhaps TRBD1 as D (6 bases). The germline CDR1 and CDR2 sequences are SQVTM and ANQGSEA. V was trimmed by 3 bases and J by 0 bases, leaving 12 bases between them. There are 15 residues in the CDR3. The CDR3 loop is CSVESWGLAKNIQYF. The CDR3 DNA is TGCAGCGTTGAGAGTTGGGGGCTAGCCAAAAACATTCAGTACTTC.

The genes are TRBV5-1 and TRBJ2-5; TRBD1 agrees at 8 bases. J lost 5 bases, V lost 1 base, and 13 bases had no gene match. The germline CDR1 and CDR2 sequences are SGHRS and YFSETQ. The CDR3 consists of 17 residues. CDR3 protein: CASSLSRGRGVLETQYF. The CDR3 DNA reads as TGCGCCAGCAGCTTGAGCAGGGGGCGCGGAGTATTGGAGACCCAGTACTTC.

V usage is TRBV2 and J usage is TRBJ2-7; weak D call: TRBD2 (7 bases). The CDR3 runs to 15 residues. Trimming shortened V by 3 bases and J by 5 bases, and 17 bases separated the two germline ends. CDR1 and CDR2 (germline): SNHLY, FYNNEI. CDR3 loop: CASSEGGALEDEQYV. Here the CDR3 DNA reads TGTGCCAGCAGTGAGGGGGGGGCCCTAGAGGACGAGCAGTACGTC.

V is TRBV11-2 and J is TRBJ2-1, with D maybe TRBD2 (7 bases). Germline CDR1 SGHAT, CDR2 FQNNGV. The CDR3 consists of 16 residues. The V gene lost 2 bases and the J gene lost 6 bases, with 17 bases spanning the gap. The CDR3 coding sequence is TGTGCCAGCAGCTTATTGGGGGGGCGTGATGGCAATGAGCAGTTCTTC. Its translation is CASSLLGGRDGNEQFF.

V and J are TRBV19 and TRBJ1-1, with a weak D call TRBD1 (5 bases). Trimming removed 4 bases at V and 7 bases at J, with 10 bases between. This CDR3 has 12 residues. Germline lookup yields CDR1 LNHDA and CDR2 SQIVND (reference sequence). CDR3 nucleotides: TGTGCCAGTAGTACCCAGGGTCGTGAAGCTTTCTTT. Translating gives CASSTQGREAFF.

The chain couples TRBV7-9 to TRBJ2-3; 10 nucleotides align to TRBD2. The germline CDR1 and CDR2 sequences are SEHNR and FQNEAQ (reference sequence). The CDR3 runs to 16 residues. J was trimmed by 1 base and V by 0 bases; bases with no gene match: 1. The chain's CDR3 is CASSLALAGGTDTQYF. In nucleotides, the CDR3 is TGTGCCAGCAGCTTAGCGCTAGCGGGAGGCACAGATACGCAGTATTTT.

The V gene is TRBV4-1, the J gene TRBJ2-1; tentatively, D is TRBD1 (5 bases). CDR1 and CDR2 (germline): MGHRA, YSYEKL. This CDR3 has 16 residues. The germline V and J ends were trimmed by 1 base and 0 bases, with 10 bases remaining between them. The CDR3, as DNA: TGCGCCAGCAGCCAAGGGGGCTCCGCCTCCTACAATGAGCAGTTCTTC. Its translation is CASSQGGSASYNEQFF.

The CDR3 region has the DNA TGTGCCAGCAGCCACATGAGGCTTGGGAACACTGAAGCTTTCTTT. This sequence encodes CASSHMRLGNTEAFF. The gene calls are TRBV6-2 or TRBV6-3 and TRBJ1-1; D remains ambiguous. V was pared by 6 bases and J by 1 base, with 15 bases between. This CDR3 is built from 15 residues. Germline-derived CDR1 and CDR2 are MNHEY and SVGEGT.

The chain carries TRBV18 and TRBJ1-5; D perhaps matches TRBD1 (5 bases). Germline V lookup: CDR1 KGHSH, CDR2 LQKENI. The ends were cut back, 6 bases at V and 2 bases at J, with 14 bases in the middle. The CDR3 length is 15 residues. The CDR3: CASSSARAGNQPQHF. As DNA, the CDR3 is TGTGCCAGCTCCTCGGCCAGGGCGGGCAATCAGCCCCAGCATTTT.